The clone carrying this T cell receptor (beta chain) has more than one count but fewer than ten. Preparing the TCRbeta library involved the use of unique molecular identifiers. MiXCR, applied by TCRdb to the PCR reads, yields one record per CDR3 protein. The sample records some 400,000 distinct CDR3 sequences, roughly 22% being singletons. The data are from a study of T-cell reconstitution after alpha-beta-depleted transplantation in children. V shed 5 bases, J shed 8 bases, and the junction held 7 bases outside the gene matches. CDR1 and CDR2 from the germline V gene are LGHNA and YSLEER. The CDR3 consists of 15 residues.

The genes are TRBV4-3 and TRBJ2-1; 12 bases are shared with TRBD2. The TCR originated in a human donor who donated a stem cell graft to a child with acute myeloid leukemia. Here the sequenced sample was PBMCs from the stem cell graft donor, taken from the stem cell graft. The CDR3 protein is CASSYGLAGTYEQFF. CDR3 coding DNA: TGCGCCAGCAGCTACGGACTAGCGGGAACGTATGAGCAGTTCTTC.